This TCR beta chain is from a study of blood T cell repertoires in COVID-19. Under the authors' procedure: Amplified reference gene primers provided the basis for estimating nucleated cell counts. Profiled with immunoSEQ multiplex PCR; TCRdb holds only in-frame clones, not every one. The DNA gave D and trimming, while V, J and clone size come from that table. Of 350,000 to 550,000 clones in the sample, 75% to 90% were seen once. From germline, CDR1 is KGHDR and CDR2 SFDVKD. The CDR3 spans 15 residues. V lost 2 bases to trimming and J lost 8 bases; unmatched junction nucleotides: 5. The gene calls are TRBV24-1 and TRBJ1-6, with TRBD1 matching 7 bases. Sequencing input: peripheral blood. The source is a woman under 40 with acute or convalescent COVID-19. The CDR3 DNA is TGTGCCACCAGTGATTCGGGGGACAGATATTCACCCCTCCACTTT. It encodes CATSDSGDRYSPLHF.